The clone carrying this TCR beta chain was seen only once. Study processing details: Scientists estimated how many nucleated cells there were by amplifying reference gene primers. Measured with immunoSEQ multiplex PCR; TCRdb has only the in-frame clones, and not every one. V and J calls and clone size come straight from that table; D and trimming were deduced from the DNA. This table holds 400,000 to 550,000 clones, about 89% found once. Trimming removed 5 bases from V and 0 bases from J, with 8 bases in between. CDR3 length: 15 residues. Germline assignment: CDR1 MNHEY and CDR2 SVGAGI. This entry belongs to a study of blood T cell repertoires in COVID-19. Across the whole study: Samples of COVID-19 (acute and convalescent) were obtained from the United States, Italy and Spain. Sources were T cells, B-cell-depleted T cells, or PBMCs; the material itself was cDNA or gDNA.

The chain couples TRBV6-5 to TRBJ1-6, with no clear D. The clonotype comes from a woman under 40 with acute or convalescent COVID-19. Sequences were obtained from peripheral blood. The CDR3 DNA sequence: TGTGCCAGCAGTCCGAGTAGCTCCTATAATTCACCCCTCCACTTT. This sequence encodes CASSPSSSYNSPLHF.